The rows below give T cell receptor beta chains drawn from one sample of a study of blood T cell repertoires in COVID-19. Produced via immunoSEQ multiplex PCR; TCRdb's table is partial and in-frame only. This table has under 450,000 clones, about 87% appearing once. Sequencing was carried out using peripheral blood. These receptors originate from a woman between 50 and 59 years old with COVID-19, enrolled during active disease. Both conserved end residues are part of each CDR3. A D gene is named only where the DNA matches it firmly. Rows may omit the clone size; those that give it use once, few, many or a size class.

J gene: TRBJ2-7; clone size: NA; D gene: NA; V gene: TRBV30; CDR3 DNA: TGTGCCTGGAGTCGACTGGGGGGGCCGGGTCCCGAGCAGTACTTC; CDR3 protein: CAWSRLGGPGPEQYF
J gene: TRBJ1-1; clone size: NA; D gene: NA; V gene: TRBV20-1; CDR3 DNA: TGCAGTGCTAGTACAGGGTTCGAGGTTAACACTGAAGCTTTCTTT; CDR3 protein: CSASTGFEVNTEAFF
J gene: TRBJ2-3; clone size: NA; D gene: TRBD2; V gene: TRBV11-2; CDR3 DNA: TGTGCCAGCAGCCTGAGCGGGGAAAGCACAGATACGCAGTATTTT; CDR3 protein: CASSLSGESTDTQYF
J gene: TRBJ2-2; clone size: NA; D gene: NA; V gene: TRBV2; CDR3 DNA: TGTGCCAGCAGTACTAGCTTTGGCGGGGAGCTGTTTTTT; CDR3 protein: CASSTSFGGELFF
J gene: TRBJ1-2; clone size: NA; D gene: TRBD1; V gene: TRBV6-1; CDR3 DNA: TGTGCCAGCAGTGAGAGGGACAGAGGCAGCGGCTACACCTTC; CDR3 protein: CASSERDRGSGYTF
J gene: TRBJ2-3; clone size: NA; D gene: TRBD2; V gene: TRBV10-3; CDR3 DNA: TGTGCCATCAGATACAGCGGGGGGGCGAGCACAGATACGCAGTATTTT; CDR3 protein: CAIRYSGGASTDTQYF
J gene: TRBJ2-3; clone size: NA; D gene: NA; V gene: TRBV12-3/TRBV12-4; CDR3 DNA: TGTGCCAGCAGTTTCCCCTCTGGGGGCCAGTATTTT; CDR3 protein: CASSFPSGGQYF
J gene: TRBJ2-3; clone size: once; D gene: NA; V gene: TRBV27; CDR3 DNA: TGTGCCAGCAATAACCTAGTCTCAGATACGCAGTATTTT; CDR3 protein: CASNNLVSDTQYF
J gene: TRBJ1-2; clone size: NA; D gene: NA; V gene: TRBV20-1; CDR3 DNA: TGCAGTGCTAGTGAGGGGCAGAACTATGGCTACACCTTC; CDR3 protein: CSASEGQNYGYTF
J gene: TRBJ2-3; clone size: NA; D gene: TRBD1; V gene: TRBV14; CDR3 DNA: TGTGCCAGCAGCCAATCGGTTGAGTGGACAGGGGCAGATACGCAGTATTTT; CDR3 protein: CASSQSVEWTGADTQYF
J gene: TRBJ1-4; clone size: NA; D gene: TRBD1; V gene: TRBV29-1; CDR3 DNA: TGCAGCGTTGGGACAGGGGACGAAAAACTGTTTTTT; CDR3 protein: CSVGTGDEKLFF
J gene: TRBJ1-2; clone size: NA; D gene: TRBD1; V gene: TRBV18; CDR3 DNA: TGTGCCAGCTCACCATCCCAGGGGGCGACTGGTGGCTACACCTTC; CDR3 protein: CASSPSQGATGGYTF
J gene: TRBJ1-4; clone size: NA; D gene: TRBD1; V gene: TRBV2; CDR3 DNA: TGTGCCAGCAGTGGCCGGACAGGGCTTGTTGAAAAACTGTTTTTT; CDR3 protein: CASSGRTGLVEKLFF
J gene: TRBJ2-3; clone size: NA; D gene: TRBD2; V gene: TRBV5-1; CDR3 DNA: TGCGCCAGCAGCTCGCCCCTTCGGGCGGGGGAGTTAACTAGCACAGATACGCAGTATTTT; CDR3 protein: CASSSPLRAGELTSTDTQYF
J gene: TRBJ1-1; clone size: NA; D gene: NA; V gene: TRBV27; CDR3 DNA: TGTGCCAGCAGTCAAGAAAGGACCACAGGGCCGAACACTGAAGCTTTCTTT; CDR3 protein: CASSQERTTGPNTEAFF
J gene: TRBJ2-3; clone size: NA; D gene: NA; V gene: TRBV7-2; CDR3 DNA: TGTGCCAGCAGCTTAGGAGGGGGGGACGGGACAGATACGCAGTATTTT; CDR3 protein: CASSLGGGDGTDTQYF
J gene: TRBJ1-4; clone size: NA; D gene: NA; V gene: TRBV20-1; CDR3 DNA: TGCAGTGCTAGTAGGGCGGGGTTGGATGAAAAACTGTTTTTT; CDR3 protein: CSASRAGLDEKLFF
J gene: TRBJ1-2; clone size: few; D gene: TRBD1; V gene: TRBV6-1; CDR3 DNA: TGTGCCAGCAGTGAAAGGACAGGGGTCGACTATGGCTACACCTTC; CDR3 protein: CASSERTGVDYGYTF
J gene: TRBJ2-1; clone size: NA; D gene: TRBD1; V gene: TRBV4-1; CDR3 DNA: TGCGCCAGCAGCCGATTACCAGGGGGTTCCTACAATGAGCAGTTCTTC; CDR3 protein: CASSRLPGGSYNEQFF
J gene: TRBJ1-2; clone size: NA; D gene: TRBD1; V gene: TRBV6-6; CDR3 DNA: TGTGCCAGCTTCGACAGGGGAGACTATGGCTACACCTTC; CDR3 protein: CASFDRGDYGYTF
J gene: TRBJ2-1; clone size: NA; D gene: TRBD2; V gene: TRBV5-1; CDR3 DNA: TGCGCCAGCAGCTCCCCCGGGGGGGGGACGGAGCAGTTCTTC; CDR3 protein: CASSSPGGGTEQFF
J gene: TRBJ2-1; clone size: NA; D gene: NA; V gene: TRBV9; CDR3 DNA: TGTGCCAGCAGCGTATTCGACCTATGGGGAGATGAGCAGTTCTTC; CDR3 protein: CASSVFDLWGDEQFF
J gene: TRBJ1-6; clone size: once; D gene: NA; V gene: TRBV5-1; CDR3 DNA: TGCGCCAGCAGCTTGAACGGGGGAAACAATAATTCACCCCTCCACTTT; CDR3 protein: CASSLNGGNNNSPLHF
J gene: TRBJ1-1; clone size: NA; D gene: NA; V gene: TRBV13; CDR3 DNA: TGTGCCAGCAGCCAGGGCCTTATGAACACTGAAGCTTTCTTT; CDR3 protein: CASSQGLMNTEAFF
J gene: TRBJ1-5; clone size: NA; D gene: TRBD1; V gene: TRBV7-9; CDR3 DNA: TGTGCCAGCAGCTTACAGGGGGATCAGCCCCAGCATTTT; CDR3 protein: CASSLQGDQPQHF
J gene: TRBJ2-3; clone size: NA; D gene: TRBD1; V gene: TRBV19; CDR3 DNA: TGTGCCAGTAGTAAAGGGACAGGGGGCATGACAGATACGCAGTATTTT; CDR3 protein: CASSKGTGGMTDTQYF
J gene: TRBJ1-1; clone size: NA; D gene: NA; V gene: TRBV2; CDR3 DNA: TGTGCCAGCAGTGTCTCCCCGGCGGGGAACACTGAAGCTTTCTTT; CDR3 protein: CASSVSPAGNTEAFF
J gene: TRBJ1-6; clone size: NA; D gene: TRBD1; V gene: TRBV2; CDR3 DNA: TGTGCCAGCAGTGTGGGACGACAGGGGTATAATTCACCCCTCCACTTT; CDR3 protein: CASSVGRQGYNSPLHF
J gene: TRBJ1-1; clone size: NA; D gene: TRBD1; V gene: TRBV2; CDR3 DNA: TGTGCCAGCAGGGGGACAGAGAGCACTGAAGCTTTCTTT; CDR3 protein: CASRGTESTEAFF
J gene: TRBJ1-1; clone size: NA; D gene: TRBD1; V gene: TRBV5-4; CDR3 DNA: TGTGCCAGCAGCTTGGCCCTTACAGGGGGCACTGAAGCTTTCTTT; CDR3 protein: CASSLALTGGTEAFF
J gene: TRBJ1-1; clone size: NA; D gene: NA; V gene: TRBV19; CDR3 DNA: TGTGCCAGTAGTTTCTTCCGAGGACAGCTCACTGAAGCTTTCTTT; CDR3 protein: CASSFFRGQLTEAFF
J gene: TRBJ2-1; clone size: NA; D gene: TRBD2; V gene: TRBV6-5; CDR3 DNA: TGTGCCAGCACCTTCACCGGGGGACTAGCCGGGGAGCAGTTCTTC; CDR3 protein: CASTFTGGLAGEQFF
J gene: TRBJ1-1; clone size: NA; D gene: NA; V gene: TRBV13; CDR3 DNA: TGTGCCAGCAGCCCCTACAGGGTGAACACTGAAGCTTTCTTT; CDR3 protein: CASSPYRVNTEAFF
J gene: TRBJ2-7; clone size: NA; D gene: NA; V gene: TRBV30; CDR3 DNA: TGTGCCTGGAGTGCCCTCGGGGCGGGGGCTACTTACGAGCAGTACTTC; CDR3 protein: CAWSALGAGATYEQYF
J gene: TRBJ2-5; clone size: NA; D gene: NA; V gene: TRBV25-1; CDR3 DNA: TGTGCCAGCAGTGAACCCCAGGGCGTCGGAGAGACCCAGTACTTC; CDR3 protein: CASSEPQGVGETQYF
J gene: TRBJ1-1; clone size: NA; D gene: NA; V gene: TRBV13; CDR3 DNA: TGTGCCAGCAGCCACCGGGGGGGGACTGAAGCTTTCTTT; CDR3 protein: CASSHRGGTEAFF
J gene: TRBJ1-5; clone size: NA; D gene: NA; V gene: TRBV18; CDR3 DNA: TGTGCCAGCTCACCACAGAATACGGGACAGCCCCAGCATTTT; CDR3 protein: CASSPQNTGQPQHF
J gene: TRBJ1-2; clone size: NA; D gene: TRBD1; V gene: TRBV6-6; CDR3 DNA: TGTGCCAGCAGTTACTCGGGACAGGGAAAGCACTATGGCTACACCTTC; CDR3 protein: CASSYSGQGKHYGYTF
J gene: TRBJ1-1; clone size: NA; D gene: TRBD1; V gene: TRBV11-1; CDR3 DNA: TGTGCCAGCAGCGCCACTGGACAGGGTGAAGCTTTCTTT; CDR3 protein: CASSATGQGEAFF
J gene: TRBJ1-2; clone size: once; D gene: TRBD1; V gene: TRBV19; CDR3 DNA: TGTGCCAGTACCAAGACGATCGTTCGGAGGGGGCGACTCTATGGCTACACCTTC; CDR3 protein: CASTKTIVRRGRLYGYTF
J gene: TRBJ1-1; clone size: NA; D gene: TRBD1; V gene: TRBV7-2; CDR3 DNA: TGTGCCAGCAGCGGGGGGGGACAGGTTTGGGGCTTAAACACTGAAGCTTTCTTT; CDR3 protein: CASSGGGQVWGLNTEAFF